This T cell receptor (beta chain) was profiled in a study of cytomegalovirus exposure and HLA in healthy donors. Use of 60 Vbeta and 13 Jbeta primers characterized the PCR. Generated by immunoSEQ multiplex PCR, the TCRdb table keeps only in-frame clones and is missing some. Among over 110,000 clones listed, 70% to 85% were seen once. Study-level results: Only CMV serostatus was available as immune exposure information. A list of approximately 160 TCR beta chains associated with cytomegalovirus was given.

The donors (healthy individuals) were bone marrow donors. With regard to this clone: Its matching antigen is unknown.

From germline, CDR1 is KGHSH and CDR2 LQKENI. Trimming removed 6 bases at V and 0 bases at J, with 11 bases between. The CDR3 has 14 residues. V and J are TRBV18 and TRBJ1-1; TRBD1 is a possible D gene (5 bases). This TCR came from a woman in her sixties in good health and CMV-seropositive. Sequencing was performed on PBMCs. CDR3 bases: TGTGCCAGCTCCCTGACAGCAATGAACACTGAAGCTTTCTTT. It encodes CASSLTAMNTEAFF.